This T cell receptor beta chain was profiled in a study of blood T cell repertoires in COVID-19. Study-level background: Acute-phase and convalescent COVID-19 samples originated in the United States, Italy and Spain. Sources were T cells, B-cell-depleted T cells, or PBMCs; the material itself was cDNA or gDNA.

This CDR3 is 11 amino acids long. Germline CDR1 and CDR2: LNHDA and SQIVND (reference sequence). Deletions cut 9 bases from V and 10 bases from J, with 15 bases between. Method: immunoSEQ multiplex PCR; TCRdb's copy keeps in-frame clones and lacks some. The sample shows around 300,000 clones, approximately 85% of them seen only once. The receptor's source is a human donor in a cohort sampled during active COVID-19. Sequencing was done on a sample of peripheral blood. The chain employs TRBV19 and TRBJ1-1; possible D gene TRBD1, 5 bases. The CDR3: CASSFRGAAFF. For the CDR3, the DNA is TGTGCCAGCTCGTTTAGGGGTGCAGCTTTCTTT.